Included here is one TCR beta chain sequence, with context. This clonotype was observed a handful of times. Its antigen remains undetermined. Nothing much larger sits one base from this clone, and base qualities are not available. Peripheral blood CD8+ and CD4+ T cells from healthy donors, Susac syndrome patients and multiple sclerosis patients were profiled using high-throughput TCR beta sequencing. Recently defined diagnostic criteria for definite or probable disease were met by the Susac syndrome patients. Bulk CD8+ and CD4+ T cells were purified by magnetic negative isolation, whereas CD8+ TEMRA cells were enriched by FACS. Blood was drawn into EDTA tubes, processed within 24 hours, and PBMCs were isolated by density gradient centrifugation. PBMCs intended for TCR sequencing were cryopreserved in liquid nitrogen and were subsequently thawed in a 37 degrees C water bath. The sorted or isolated CD4+, CD8+ and CD8+ TEMRA cells reached a purity of at least 90%.

The data were obtained in a study of CD8 T cells in Susac syndrome (dated 2019 in TCRdb). Regarding the study in general: Among the Susac syndrome patients who were sequenced, clinically active disease was present in 5 or 6 and clinical remission was observed in eight. At the time of blood withdrawal, Susac syndrome patients were either therapy-naive, taking corticosteroids (with some also receiving IVIg), or on IVIg alone. Repertoire sequencing was used to test whether CD8+ T cell activation and differentiation in Susac syndrome was antigen driven.

Relative to germline, V is missing 4 bases and J is missing 1 base, with 18 bases of the junction outside any gene match. CDR1 and CDR2, per the germline V gene, are SGDLS and YYNGEE. The CDR3 sequence holds 21 residues, the cysteine and phenylalanine included. Only the CDR3 region is kept as DNA, spanning 63 bases read in frame from base 1. RNA was extracted with the RNeasy kit and 0.5 to 1 ug was reverse transcribed using random hexamers. TCR beta CDR3 regions were amplified with the immunoSEQ multiplex PCR assay covering 54 Vbeta and 13 Jbeta segments. PCR amplification bias was corrected using a synthetic template baseline for primer optimization and computational correction. The paper's processing steps were these. Reads were assigned to V, D and J genes according to IMGT and analyzed in immunoSEQ Analyzer, with only productive sequences retained. Clonality was computed as one minus Shannon entropy normalized by log2 of the number of productive unique sequences. Public and private clones were assessed among the 100 most prevalent clones of each patient and control. Clones were defined as Susac-specific when absent from the healthy and MS cohorts, from approximately 970 published viral clones and from other ImmuneACCESS disease sequences. The public sequencing data were trimmed at Q25 with fastp and processed into clonotypes with MiXCR by TCRdb, which kept only in-frame beta chains. Identical CDR3 protein sequences are pooled into one entry, listed with their most common genes and DNA. It is TCRdb's table, rather than the study itself, that gives the V and J calls and clone size. The sample table lists about 80,000 distinct CDR3 sequences, roughly 91% of them with a count of one. The ten largest clones capture approximately 0.52% of the sample.

The full study reports these points: The TCR sequencing and HLA analysis was acknowledged to have included a relatively small number of individuals. In patients with Susac syndrome, the CD4+ T cell repertoire showed no detectable clonal expansion.

The chain employs TRBV9 and TRBJ2-5; TRBD2 aligns with 14 central bases. Input material: CD4+ T cells from PBMCs. This receptor was obtained from a human donor with Susac syndrome. CDR3 region: CASSRSITGLAGGGGQETQYF. The DNA sequence is given as TGTGCCAGCAGCAGATCGATCACAGGACTAGCGGGAGGAGGTGGCCAAGAGACCCAGTACTTC.